This T cell receptor (beta chain) is drawn from a study of control samples from healthy donors and cancer patients. Sequencing used immunoSEQ multiplex PCR; TCRdb keeps in-frame clones, though not all of them. The sample yields tens of thousands of clones, roughly 85% seen once. The sequenced sample was PBMCs. This receptor was obtained from a man between 60 and 75 years old with head and neck cancer.

This CDR3 reads CASSGIPGQIDNYGYTF. CDR3 nucleotide sequence: TGTGCCAGCAGCGGAATACCGGGACAGATTGATAACTATGGCTACACCTTC. V and J are TRBV5-8 and TRBJ1-2; TRBD1 matches at 7 bases. This CDR3 contains 17 residues. V was clipped by 4 bases and J by 1 base; unmatched bases: 13. Germline V gives CDR1 SGHTS, CDR2 YDEGEE.